This TCR beta chain is drawn from a study of blood T cell repertoires in COVID-19. In the study overall: COVID-19 samples from acute and convalescent phases originated in the United States, Italy and Spain. The analysed material was cDNA or gDNA that came from T cells, B-cell-depleted T cells, or PBMCs.

Adults between roughly 18 and 90 years of age took part from more than 20 US areas. Clinical history reported by participants formed the basis on which cohorts were assigned. About this clone itself: This sample includes further DNA sequences coding for the same CDR3.

V was pared by 1 base and J by 1 base, with 5 bases of the junction left unmatched. Germline assignment: CDR1 MGHRA and CDR2 YSYEKL. CDR3 size: 16 residues. Clones were read by immunoSEQ multiplex PCR, and TCRdb kept only the in-frame ones, dropping some. Among some 330,000 clones listed, 87% were seen once. The sequence came from a man aged 35 to 55 in a cohort exposed to, infected with or recovered from COVID-19 (not recorded which). Source material: PBMCs or T cells enriched from blood (not recorded which). The chain couples TRBV4-1 to TRBJ1-1, with 8 bases fitting TRBD1. The CDR3 loop reads CASSQVLGTGNTEAFF. The CDR3 DNA sequence: TGCGCCAGCAGCCAAGTTCTGGGGACAGGGAACACTGAAGCTTTCTTT.